This T cell receptor beta chain was retrieved from a study of CD8+CD57+ T cells in acquired aplastic anemia. Turning to the study itself: An average of approximately 3.2 ug of DNA was obtained from sorted CD4+ and CD8+ cells.

In patients chosen for sequencing, flow cytometry had shown CD8+CD57+ cell expansion. Each patient had severe acquired aplastic anemia. For this clonotype: What it binds is not known.

TCR beta VDJ combinations and CDR3 sequences were profiled from genomic DNA. MiXCR was run by TCRdb on the reads, yielding one entry per CDR3 protein. This sample yields 160,000 or so distinct CDR3 sequences, of which 40% to 50% are seen a single time; 0.85% to 1.2% belongs to the top ten. Study-wide points: The number of CD8+ CDR3 sequences shared by patients and controls was roughly 31. Controls and patients did not differ significantly in CD8+ Simpson's diversity.

Germline-derived CDR1 and CDR2 are SGHTA and FQGNSA. The CDR3 contains 15 residues. The J segment lost 0 bases and the V segment lost 5 bases, leaving 6 bases of the junction unmatched. The V and J genes are TRBV7-2 and TRBJ2-7; 8 nucleotides agree with TRBD2. The TCR sequence derives from a human donor with aplastic anemia. The sequenced material came from sorted CD4+, CD8+, or CD8+CD57+ T cells (not recorded which) from PBMCs. The CDR3 loop reads CASSRAGGHSYEQYF. In DNA, the CDR3 is TGTGCCAGCAGCCGTGCGGGGGGCCACTCCTACGAGCAGTACTTC.